The clone carrying this T cell receptor beta chain was picked up many times. The antigen remains undetermined. This sample was included in a study of neurological immune-mediated disorders. Synthesis of cDNA was performed by 5'RACE using 10-nucleotide random UMIs. TCRdb fed the 5' RACE reads into MiXCR, producing one record per CDR3 protein. This repertoire shows around 69,000 distinct CDR3 sequences, roughly 10% found once; its top ten account for 8.5% to 10%. This CDR3 contains 12 residues. Germline V gives CDR1 DFQATT, CDR2 SNEGSKA (reference sequence). The V and J ends lost 6 bases and 2 bases respectively, with 10 bases between them. As to time point: longitudinal time-point 1 (baseline). The unsorted libraries had their origin in 2 million PBMCs stored at -80 C. Study-level findings and limits: Private repertoires in all groups were suggested by the finding that expanded clones across subjects shared no CDR3 amino acid sequences. Falling below healthy controls, multiple sclerosis showed the least TCR clonal expansion, while HTLV-1-associated myelopathy showed the most.

The chain is built from TRBV20-1 and TRBJ2-5, with D uncertain. Sequenced sample: PBMCs. The receptor's source is a man aged 25-45 years in good health. CDR3 amino acids: CSATRTQETQYF. DNA of the CDR3: TGCAGTGCCACTCGGACGCAAGAGACCCAGTACTTC.